One sample yielded the 4 T cell receptor beta chains listed below, sequenced in a study of human T cells and chemical hapten exposure. TCRdb re-derived calls from the RACE reads in MiXCR, one entry per CDR3 protein. The table lists about 140,000 distinct CDR3 sequences, about 11% of them singletons. Documented time point: patch test 2, 6 weeks after DPC sensitization. The sample's treatment: therapeutic diphenylcyclopropenone sensitization with weekly scalp DPC. The sample in question was whole blood, obtained in connection with sensitization to the hapten diphenylcyclopropenone (DPC). The origin of the receptors is a woman in her fifties or sixties with alopecia areata. Some clones in this sample may be carry-over from other donors' samples.

The rearrangement uses TRBV20-1 and TRBJ2-5, with a weak D call TRBD1 (5 bases). The CDR3 spans 11 residues. Per germline, CDR1 DFQATT and CDR2 SNEGSKA (reference sequence). Trimming shortened V by 7 bases and J by 5 bases, and 11 bases separated the two germline ends. The CDR3 DNA is TGCAGTGTAGGGGTTGGGGAGACCCAGTACTTC. As protein: CSVGVGETQYF.

Only a few counts were recorded for this clonotype. The CDR3 is CSALGQTGTGELFF. The CDR3 coding sequence is TGCAGCGCCTTGGGACAGACGGGCACCGGGGAGCTGTTTTTT. The J gene is TRBJ2-2, the V gene TRBV29-1; 7 positions agree with TRBD1. Germline CDR1 SQVTM, CDR2 ANQGSEA. The CDR3 extends over 14 amino acids. V dropped 7 bases and J dropped 4; count of bases not matched to a gene: 9.

V gene TRBV20-1 combines with J gene TRBJ2-1; TRBD2 matches at 10 bases. The CDR3 is made up of 15 amino acids. The germline V gene encodes CDR1 DFQATT and CDR2 SNEGSKA (reference sequence). CDR3 amino acids: CSADEDLAGANEQFF. For the CDR3, the DNA is TGCAGCGCCGATGAGGACCTAGCGGGAGCCAATGAGCAGTTCTTC.

The V and J genes are TRBV28 and TRBJ1-3; D might be TRBD1 (5 bases). The germline CDR1 and CDR2 sequences are MDHEN and SYDVKM. The CDR3 length is 16 residues. The germline V and J ends were trimmed by 4 bases and 0 bases, with 13 bases remaining between them. The DNA of the CDR3 is TGTGCCAGCAGTTCCACGGGGCAAAGCTCTGGAAACACCATATATTTT. Translation gives CASSSTGQSSGNTIYF.